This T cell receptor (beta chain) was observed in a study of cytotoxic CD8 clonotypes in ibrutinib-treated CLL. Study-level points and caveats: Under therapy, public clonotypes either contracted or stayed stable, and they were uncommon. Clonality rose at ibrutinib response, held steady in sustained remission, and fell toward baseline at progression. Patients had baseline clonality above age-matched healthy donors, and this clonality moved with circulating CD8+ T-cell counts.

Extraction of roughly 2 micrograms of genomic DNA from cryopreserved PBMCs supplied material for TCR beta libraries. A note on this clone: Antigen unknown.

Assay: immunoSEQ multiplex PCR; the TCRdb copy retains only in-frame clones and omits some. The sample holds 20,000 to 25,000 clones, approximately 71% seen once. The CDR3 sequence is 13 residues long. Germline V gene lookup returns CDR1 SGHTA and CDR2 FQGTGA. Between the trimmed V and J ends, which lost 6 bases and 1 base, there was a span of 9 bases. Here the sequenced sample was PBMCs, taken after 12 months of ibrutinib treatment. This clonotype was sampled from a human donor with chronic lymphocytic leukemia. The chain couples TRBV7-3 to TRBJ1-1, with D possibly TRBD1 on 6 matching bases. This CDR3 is CASRGGRNTEAFF. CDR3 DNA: TGTGCCAGCAGAGGGGGACGGAACACTGAAGCTTTCTTT. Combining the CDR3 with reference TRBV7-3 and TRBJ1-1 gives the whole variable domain GAGVSQTPSNKVTEKGKYVELRCDPISGHTALYWYRQSLGQGPEFLIYFQGTGAADDSGLPNDRFFAVRPEGSVSTLKIQRTERGDSAVYLCASRGGRNTEAFFGQGTRLTVV.